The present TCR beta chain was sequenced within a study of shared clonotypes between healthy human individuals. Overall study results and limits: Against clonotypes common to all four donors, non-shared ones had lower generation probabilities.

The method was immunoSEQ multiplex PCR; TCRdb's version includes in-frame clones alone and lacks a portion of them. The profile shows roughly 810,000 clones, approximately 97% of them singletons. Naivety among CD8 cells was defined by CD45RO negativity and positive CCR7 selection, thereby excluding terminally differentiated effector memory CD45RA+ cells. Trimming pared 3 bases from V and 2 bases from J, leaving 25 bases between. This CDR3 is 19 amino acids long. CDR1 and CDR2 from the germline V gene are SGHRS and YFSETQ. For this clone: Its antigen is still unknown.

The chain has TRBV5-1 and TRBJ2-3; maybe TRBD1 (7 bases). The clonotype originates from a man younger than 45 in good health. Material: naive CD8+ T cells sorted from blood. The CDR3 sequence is CASSSSGDSPSGVTDTQYF. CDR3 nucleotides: TGCGCCAGCAGCTCTTCCGGGGACAGCCCTTCGGGGGTCACAGATACGCAGTATTTT.